This T cell receptor beta chain was captured by sequencing in a study of CD8+CD57+ T cells in acquired aplastic anemia. Study observations and caveats: The study identified twenty-nine CD8+ CDR3 sequences shared by patients and controls.

Genomic DNA provided the template from which TCR beta VDJ and CDR3 profiles were obtained. TCRdb re-derived calls from the reads in MiXCR, one entry per CDR3 protein. The sample lists roughly 250,000 distinct CDR3 sequences, around 45% occurring once. V was trimmed by 0 bases and J by 11 bases, leaving 13 bases between them. The CDR3 has 13 residues. Germline CDR1 reads ENHRY; CDR2 reads SYGVKD. With regard to this clonotype: What it binds is unknown.

The patients chosen for sequencing had shown expansion of CD8+CD57+ cells (detected by flow cytometry). Untreated patients provided the blood samples, with no therapy given before sampling. The rearrangement links TRBV10-3 to TRBJ1-1; D is ambiguous. This TCR came from a human donor with aplastic anemia. The specimen sequenced was sorted CD4+, CD8+, or CD8+CD57+ T cells (not recorded which) from PBMCs. The CDR3 protein is CAISESLAGLAFF. CDR3 coding DNA: TGTGCCATCAGTGAGTCCCTGGCCGGACTCGCTTTCTTT.